The TCR beta chain described here comes from a study of blood T cells in healthy people across ages. Regarding the study as a whole: Per million T cells, TCR beta diversity dropped roughly linearly as age increased. Researchers deemed the diversity estimates from one million T cells underestimates.

This clonotype was observed a few times. No antigen is known for it. V lost 0 bases and J 3 bases, leaving 9 bases between the germline ends. The CDR3 contains 14 residues. CDR1 and CDR2 from the germline V gene are KGHSH and LQKENI. Then a second PCR, running roughly 7 to 11 cycles, was carried out with a sample-barcoded 5' primer and a J-beta primer mix. TCRdb itself ran the 5' RACE reads through MiXCR, one entry per CDR3 protein. The table records about 640,000 distinct CDR3 sequences, about 53% of them present only once. This sequence was found in a man between 60 and 70 years old in good health. The rearrangement links TRBV18 to TRBJ2-7; no definite D call. The sample consisted of blood. The CDR3 sequence is CASSPPNNFYEQYF. The DNA of the CDR3 is TGTGCCAGCTCACCACCGAACAATTTCTACGAGCAGTACTTC. Supplemented by reference TRBV18 and TRBJ2-7, the full variable domain reads NAGVMQNPRHLVRRRGQEARLRCSPMKGHSHVYWYRQLPEEGLKFMVYLQKENIIDESGMPKERFSAEFPKEGPSILRIQQVVRGDSAAYFCASSPPNNFYEQYFGPGTRLTVT.